The clone carrying this TCR beta chain was observed a handful of times. Antigen unknown. Memory CD4+ T cells were sorted as CD4+CD45RO+CD25- cells. Findings and caveats of the study: Tumor Tregs overlapped most with tumor, then blood, naive CD4+ cells. Tumor memory CD4+ T cell TCR gene usage was found to cluster with blood and lymph node memory CD4+ cells and with lymph node naive CD4+ cells.

Constant-region reverse primers amplified full-length variable regions, followed by semi-nested Nested Universal Primer A PCR. TCRdb used MiXCR to reprocess the 5' RACE reads, holding one entry per CDR3 protein. The table includes approximately 41,000 distinct CDR3 sequences, just under 30% detected once. Sequencing used memory CD4+ T cells sorted from a lymph node. Stated subset: memory CD4+ T cells, CD4+CD45RO+CD25-. The source is a female donor with breast cancer.

The CDR3 DNA reads as TGCGCCAGCAGCTTAAGTTCGGGGGCCAGGGAGCTGTTTTTT. It is translated as CASSLSSGARELFF. V usage is TRBV5-1 and J usage is TRBJ2-2, with D possibly being TRBD1 or TRBD2 (6 bases each). This CDR3 has 14 residues. Trimming left V 2 bases short and J 9 bases short, with 14 bases between. CDR1 and CDR2 (germline): SGHRS, YFSETQ.